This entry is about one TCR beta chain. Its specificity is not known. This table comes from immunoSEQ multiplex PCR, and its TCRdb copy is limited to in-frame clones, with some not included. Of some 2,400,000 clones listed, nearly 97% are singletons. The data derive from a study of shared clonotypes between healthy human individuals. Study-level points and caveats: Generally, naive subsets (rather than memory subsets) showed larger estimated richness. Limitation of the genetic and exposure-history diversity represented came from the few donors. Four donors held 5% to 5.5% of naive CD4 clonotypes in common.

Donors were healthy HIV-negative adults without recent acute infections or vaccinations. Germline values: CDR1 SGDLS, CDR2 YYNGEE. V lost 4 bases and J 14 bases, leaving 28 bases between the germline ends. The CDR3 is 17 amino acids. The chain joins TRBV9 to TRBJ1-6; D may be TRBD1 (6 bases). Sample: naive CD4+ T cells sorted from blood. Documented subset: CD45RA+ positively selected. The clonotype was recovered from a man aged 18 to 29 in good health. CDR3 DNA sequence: TGTGCCAGCAGCCCCAGCGGGGGCAGGCCAGGGGTCGTAGCCCTCCACTTT. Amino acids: CASSPSGGRPGVVALHF.